Below, 31 T cell receptor beta chains from the same sample are listed, as sequenced in a study of shared clonotypes between healthy human individuals. The naive CD8 fraction comprised CD45RO-negative cells positively selected for CCR7 and excluded terminally differentiated effector memory CD45RA+ cells. The data were produced by immunoSEQ multiplex PCR, yet TCRdb's version contains in-frame clones alone and is incomplete. The sample includes millions of clones, over 85% seen only once; the top ten take about 1.1%. Material for sequencing was naive CD8+ T cells sorted from blood. The receptors derive from a man aged 18 to 35 in good health.

Here the CDR3 DNA reads TGTGCCAGCAGCGTAGAGGGTCAGGGACTTAGCTCTGGAAACACCATATATTTT. Translated: CASSVEGQGLSSGNTIYF. The chain links TRBV9 to TRBJ1-3; TRBD1 is a possible D gene (5 bases). In germline, CDR1 is SGDLS, CDR2 YYNGEE. Trimming cost V 0 bases and J 0 bases, with 16 bases left between them. CDR3 length: 18 amino acids. The full variable domain, completed using reference TRBV9 and TRBJ1-3, is DSGVTQTPKHLITATGQRVTLRCSPRSGDLSVYWYQQSLDQGLQFLIQYYNGEERAKGNILERFSAQQFPDLHSELNLSSLELGDSALYFCASSVEGQGLSSGNTIYFGEGSWLTVV.

The chain uses TRBV6-1 and TRBJ1-1; D uncertain. Germline CDR1 reads MNHNS; CDR2 reads SASEGT. The CDR3 spans 15 residues. V gave up 1 base and J gave up 4 bases, with 13 bases separating them. The CDR3 region is CASSEDRSWSTEAFF. The CDR3 DNA reads TGTGCCAGCAGTGAAGACAGATCTTGGTCCACTGAAGCTTTCTTT.

V gene TRBV7-8 combines with J gene TRBJ2-7; tentatively, D is TRBD2 (6 bases). Germline CDR1 reads SGHVS; CDR2 reads FQNEAQ. There are 13 residues in the CDR3. The ends were cut back, 4 bases at V and 3 bases at J, with 10 bases in the middle. This CDR3 is CASSYPSDYEQYF. The DNA for the CDR3 is TGTGCCAGCAGCTACCCTAGCGACTACGAGCAGTACTTC.

The chain links TRBV2 to TRBJ2-3; D not certain. This CDR3 is 15 amino acids long. Trimming took 1 base from V and 0 from J, leaving 8 bases between them. In germline, CDR1 is SNHLY, CDR2 FYNNEI. The CDR3 reads CASSEGLFSTDTQYF. CDR3 nucleotide sequence: TGTGCCAGCAGTGAAGGTCTGTTTAGCACAGATACGCAGTATTTT.

This clone was seen a single time. This CDR3 is also generated by other DNA sequences in the sample. The rearrangement links TRBV4-3 to TRBJ2-1; 8 bases agree with TRBD2. The CDR3 covers 14 residues. Unmatched junction bases numbered 2, after V lost 3 bases and J lost 4 bases. Germline CDR1 is LGHNA and CDR2 is YSLEER. The CDR3 loop is CASSQAGGYNEQFF. Here the CDR3 DNA reads TGCGCCAGCAGCCAGGCGGGAGGTTACAATGAGCAGTTCTTC.

The V and J genes are TRBV5-8 and TRBJ2-6; D not certain. This CDR3 is 15 amino acids long. V gave up 3 bases and J gave up 0 bases, with 7 bases separating them. Germline V gene data show CDR1 as SGHTS and CDR2 as YDEGEE. The CDR3 nucleotides are TGTGCCAGCAGCTCCTTTTCCTCTGGGGCCAACGTCCTGACTTTC. Protein: CASSSFSSGANVLTF.

The chain carries TRBV30 and TRBJ2-7; a weak D match, TRBD1 (5 bases). Per the germline V gene, CDR1 is GTSNPN and CDR2 is SVGIG (reference sequence). The CDR3 runs 14 residues. V gave up 0 bases and J gave up 6 bases, with 15 bases separating them. CDR3 sequence (DNA): TGTGCCTGGAGTGTTTTAGGGGAATTTAGCGAGCAGTACTTC. The encoded protein is CAWSVLGEFSEQYF.

The chain joins TRBV9 to TRBJ2-3; TRBD2 agrees at 7 bases. The junction had 7 bases not matched to a gene; V was cut back by 1 base and J by 5 bases. There are 15 residues in the CDR3. Germline V lookup: CDR1 SGDLS, CDR2 YYNGEE. The CDR3 loop is CASSVWGGAGDTQYF. For the CDR3, the DNA is TGTGCCAGCAGCGTATGGGGAGGGGCTGGAGATACGCAGTATTTT. The full variable domain, in which reference TRBV9 and TRBJ2-3 provide the parts outside the CDR3, is DSGVTQTPKHLITATGQRVTLRCSPRSGDLSVYWYQQSLDQGLQFLIQYYNGEERAKGNILERFSAQQFPDLHSELNLSSLELGDSALYFCASSVWGGAGDTQYFGPGTRLTVL.

The chain recombines TRBV9 with TRBJ2-1; TRBD2 matches 7 bases. V lost 0 bases and J lost 2; bases outside the gene matches: 8. The CDR3 loop spans 17 amino acids. The germline V gene encodes CDR1 SGDLS and CDR2 YYNGEE. The CDR3 is CASSVAGGTTAYNEQFF. The CDR3 DNA is TGTGCCAGCAGCGTAGCTGGAGGGACTACCGCCTACAATGAGCAGTTCTTC. Combining the CDR3 with reference TRBV9 and TRBJ2-1 gives the whole variable domain DSGVTQTPKHLITATGQRVTLRCSPRSGDLSVYWYQQSLDQGLQFLIQYYNGEERAKGNILERFSAQQFPDLHSELNLSSLELGDSALYFCASSVAGGTTAYNEQFFGPGTRLTVL.

This clone was found a few times. This chain links TRBV28 with TRBJ1-2, with D possibly TRBD1 on 5 matching bases. Germline CDR1 MDHEN, CDR2 SYDVKM. Trimming took off 4 bases at V and 2 bases at J, with 17 bases between the two ends. This CDR3 is 16 amino acids long. The CDR3 region is CASSSSGNEGNYGYTF. Here the CDR3 DNA reads TGTGCCAGCAGTTCATCAGGGAATGAGGGGAACTATGGCTACACCTTC.

Comments on this clone: Additional DNA sequences in this sample encode the identical CDR3. The chain couples TRBV5-1 to TRBJ2-7, with D perhaps matching TRBD1 (6 bases). CDR3 length: 13 amino acids. Germline V CDR1 and CDR2: SGHRS, YFSETQ. Trimming stripped 2 bases from V and 3 bases from J, with 9 bases between. CDR3 DNA: TGCGCCAGCAGCTTAGGGGGAAACTACGAGCAGTACTTC. Amino acid sequence: CASSLGGNYEQYF. Full variable domain (rest looked up from reference TRBV5-1 and TRBJ2-7): KAGVTQTPRYLIKTRGQQVTLSCSPISGHRSVSWYQQTPGQGLQFLFEYFSETQRNKGNFPGRFSGRQFSNSRSEMNVSTLELGDSALYLCASSLGGNYEQYFGPGTRLTVT.

This chain joins TRBV2 and TRBJ1-2; possible D gene TRBD1, 6 bases. The CDR3 runs 17 residues. V was cut by 2 bases and J by 4 bases, with 20 bases left in between. Germline CDR1 reads SNHLY; CDR2 reads FYNNEI. The DNA of the CDR3 is TGTGCCAGCAGTGAAAACGGGTTTGGGGGGCTGGGCTATGGCTACACCTTC. This encodes CASSENGFGGLGYGYTF.

In this sample, this clone turned up once. Other DNA sequences in this specimen translate into the identical CDR3. Here the CDR3 reads CASSRDTTYEQYF. CDR3 nucleotide sequence: TGTGCCAGCAGTCGGGACACTACCTACGAGCAGTACTTC. The gene calls are TRBV5-6 and TRBJ2-7, with D perhaps matching TRBD1 (6 bases). Germline V lookup: CDR1 SGHDT, CDR2 YYEEEE. The CDR3 contains 13 residues. V was pared by 5 bases and J by 2 bases, with 11 bases between. Using reference TRBV5-6 and TRBJ2-7 for the parts outside the CDR3, the full variable domain is DAGVTQSPTHLIKTRGQQVTLRCSPKSGHDTVSWYQQALGQGPQFIFQYYEEEERQRGNFPDRFSGHQFPNYSSELNVNALLLGDSALYLCASSRDTTYEQYFGPGTRLTVT.

The chain joins TRBV28 to TRBJ2-5; 8 positions match TRBD1. The CDR3 spans 14 residues. Trimming took 6 bases from V and 4 from J; bases not matched to a gene: 7. Germline V gene data show CDR1 as MDHEN and CDR2 as SYDVKM. The CDR3 nucleotides read TGTGCCAGCAGGTTGACAGGGGTAAGAGAGACCCAGTACTTC. It translates to CASRLTGVRETQYF.

V is TRBV29-1 and J is TRBJ1-1; no reliable D call. CDR3 length: 12 amino acids. V was pared by 1 base and J by 7 bases, with 10 bases between. Germline V gene lookup returns CDR1 SQVTM and CDR2 ANQGSEA. The CDR3 bases are TGCAGCGTTGAAGTAGGCCCGTTTGAAGCTTTCTTT. This gives the protein CSVEVGPFEAFF.

The rearrangement uses TRBV27 and TRBJ2-7; possible D gene TRBD2, 7 bases. V dropped 2 bases and J dropped 2 bases, with 13 bases sitting between them. Germline loops: CDR1 MNHEY, CDR2 SMNVEV (reference sequence). The CDR3 loop spans 15 amino acids. The CDR3, as DNA: TGTGCCAGCAGTTTAACCGGGGGGCGGCCCTACGAGCAGTACTTC. Amino acid sequence: CASSLTGGRPYEQYF.

This chain connects TRBV28 to TRBJ1-2; D gene ambiguous. V shed 3 bases and J shed 8 bases, with 10 bases lying between them. The V gene's germline CDR1 is MDHEN and CDR2 SYDVKM. CDR3 size: 12 residues. The CDR3 DNA is TGTGCCAGCAGTTTTGAGACGGGCGGCTACACCTTC. It encodes CASSFETGGYTF.

The chain uses TRBV11-2 and TRBJ2-5; 7 nucleotides align to TRBD1. Matching the DNA end better, TRBJ2-7 makes the J call doubtful. The CDR3 contains 13 residues. Germline V gene sequence: CDR1 SGHAT, CDR2 FQNNGV. DNA of the CDR3: TGTGCCAGCAGCTTAAGGGGGCCCTACGAGCAGTACTTC. Translation gives CASSLRGPYEQYF.

CDR3 sequence reads: CASSQPGINTGELFF. DNA for the CDR3: TGTGCCAGCAGCCAACCCGGGATTAACACCGGGGAGCTGTTTTTT. The rearrangement uses TRBV7-2 and TRBJ2-2, with D tentatively TRBD2 (5 bases). Germline V gene lookup returns CDR1 SGHTA and CDR2 FQGNSA. Trimming took 5 bases from V and 2 from J, leaving 12 bases between them. CDR3 length: 15 amino acids. Drawing the rest from reference TRBV7-2 and TRBJ2-2, the complete variable domain is GAGVSQSPSNKVTEKGKDVELRCDPISGHTALYWYRQSLGQGLEFLIYFQGNSAPDKSGLPSDRFSAERTGGSVSTLTIQRTQQEDSAVYLCASSQPGINTGELFFGEGSRLTVL.

This chain links TRBV11-2 with TRBJ2-3; 8 nucleotides agree with TRBD2. J lost 1 base, V lost 2 bases, and 2 bases had no gene match. The CDR3 covers 15 residues. Germline-derived CDR1 and CDR2 are SGHAT and FQNNGV. CDR3 loop: CASSLKAGGTDTQYF. The CDR3 coding sequence is TGTGCCAGCAGCTTAAAAGCGGGGGGCACAGATACGCAGTATTTT.

To note about this clone: This specimen includes other DNA sequences encoding the same CDR3. The chain is built from TRBV6-5 and TRBJ2-5, with a possible D match to TRBD1 (7 bases). Germline lookup yields CDR1 MNHEY and CDR2 SVGAGI. Trimming removed 0 bases at V and 3 bases at J, with 11 bases between. This CDR3 contains 15 residues. The CDR3 protein is CASSYSGGTEETQYF. CDR3 in DNA: TGTGCCAGCAGTTACTCTGGGGGGACAGAAGAGACCCAGTACTTC.

Here the CDR3 reads CASSGGPLEAFF. The CDR3 coding sequence is TGTGCCAGCAGTGGGGGTCCTCTTGAAGCTTTCTTT. The V call is TRBV2, the J call TRBJ1-1; D uncertain. V lost 4 bases to trimming and J lost 7 bases, with 10 bases between them. From germline, CDR1 is SNHLY and CDR2 FYNNEI. CDR3 size: 12 residues.

About this clone itself: This same CDR3 is encoded by further DNA sequences in the sample. The V gene is TRBV27, the J gene TRBJ1-6; D remains ambiguous. V lost 1 base and J lost 7, with 2 bases in between. Germline CDR1 and CDR2: MNHEY and SMNVEV (reference sequence). The CDR3 runs to 12 residues. CDR3 protein: CASSLFNSPLHF. Here the CDR3 DNA reads TGTGCCAGCAGTTTATTCAATTCACCCCTCCACTTT.

The chain employs TRBV5-3 and TRBJ1-4; TRBD1 might be the D (5 bases). TRBV5-3 is placed among ORFs of uncertain function. The CDR3 covers 15 residues. Trimming took 1 base from V and 6 from J, leaving 13 bases between them. The CDR3 region is CARSLQGVGDEKLFF. Written as DNA, the CDR3 is TGTGCCAGAAGCTTGCAGGGTGTAGGAGATGAAAAACTGTTTTTT.

The chain has TRBV2 and TRBJ2-7, with TRBD1 matching over 7 bases. In germline, CDR1 is SNHLY, CDR2 FYNNEI. Trimming cost V 2 bases and J 2 bases; bases outside gene matches: 9. The CDR3 spans 16 residues. The CDR3 protein is CASSEKGALFPYEQYF. CDR3 nucleotides: TGTGCCAGCAGTGAAAAGGGGGCCCTCTTCCCCTACGAGCAGTACTTC.

CDR3 in DNA: TGTGCCAGCAGCACCCGACAGATCTCCTACGAGCAGTACTTC. Residues: CASSTRQISYEQYF. The chain uses TRBV9 and TRBJ2-7; weak D call: TRBD1 (5 bases). V lost 4 bases and J lost 0, with 11 bases in between. Per the germline V gene, CDR1 is SGDLS and CDR2 is YYNGEE. The CDR3 covers 14 residues.

The chain combines TRBV7-8 with TRBJ2-7; TRBD1 agrees at 7 bases. The V gene end was trimmed by 4 bases and the J gene end by 3 bases; junction bases not matched to a gene: 6. The CDR3 contains 14 residues. Per germline, CDR1 SGHVS and CDR2 FQNEAQ. CDR3 loop: CASSYGTAGYEQYF. The CDR3 bases are TGTGCCAGCAGCTACGGGACAGCTGGCTACGAGCAGTACTTC.

The CDR3 nucleotides read TGTGCCAGCAGTTTATCCCGCACCTCCTACGAGCAGTACTTC. Translation gives CASSLSRTSYEQYF. The chain is built from TRBV27 and TRBJ2-7; D unresolved. The CDR3 runs 14 residues. Trimming cost V 0 bases and J 0 bases, with 6 bases left between them. The V gene's germline CDR1 is MNHEY and CDR2 SMNVEV (reference sequence).

The J gene is TRBJ2-7, the V gene TRBV11-1, with D perhaps TRBD1 (6 bases). Germline CDR1 reads SGHAT; CDR2 reads FQDESV (reference sequence). The CDR3 runs to 14 residues. The V end lost 3 bases, the J end lost 5 bases, and 14 bases lay between the germline ends. The CDR3 coding sequence is TGTGCCAGCAGCTTCCGGGACACACTACACGAGCAGTACTTC. This gives the protein CASSFRDTLHEQYF.

This clone was detected only once. This sequence joins TRBV29-1 and TRBJ1-1; D is uncertain. V was cut by 3 bases and J by 8 bases, with 13 bases left in between. CDR1 SQVTM and CDR2 ANQGSEA come from the germline V gene. The CDR3 is 12 residues long. CDR3 coding DNA: TGCAGCGTTGAGGGTGAGGTGAACGAAGCTTTCTTT. It yields the protein CSVEGEVNEAFF.

This clone was picked up one time. This chain uses TRBV9 with TRBJ2-3; 9 nucleotides match TRBD2. V gave up 5 bases and J gave up 0 bases; unmatched junction bases: 7. The length of the CDR3 is 16 residues. Per the germline V gene, CDR1 is SGDLS and CDR2 is YYNGEE. The CDR3 protein is CASSEGLASSTDTQYF. The DNA of the CDR3 is TGTGCCAGCAGTGAAGGACTAGCGTCTAGCACAGATACGCAGTATTTT.